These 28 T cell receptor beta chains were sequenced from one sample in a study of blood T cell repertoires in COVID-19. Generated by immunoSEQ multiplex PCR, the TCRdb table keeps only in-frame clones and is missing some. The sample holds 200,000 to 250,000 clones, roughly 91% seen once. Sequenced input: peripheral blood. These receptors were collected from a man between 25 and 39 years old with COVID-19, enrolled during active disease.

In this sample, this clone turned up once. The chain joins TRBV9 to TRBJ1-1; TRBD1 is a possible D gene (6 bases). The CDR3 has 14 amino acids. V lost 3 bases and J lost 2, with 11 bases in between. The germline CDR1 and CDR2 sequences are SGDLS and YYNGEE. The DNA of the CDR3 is TGTGCCAGCAGCGCTGGACAGCCAAACACTGAAGCTTTCTTT. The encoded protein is CASSAGQPNTEAFF.

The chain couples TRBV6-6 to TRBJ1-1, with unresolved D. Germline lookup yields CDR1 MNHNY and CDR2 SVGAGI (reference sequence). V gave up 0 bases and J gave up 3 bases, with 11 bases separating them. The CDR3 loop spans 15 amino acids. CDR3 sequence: CASSYSKLAYTEAFF. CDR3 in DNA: TGTGCCAGCAGTTACTCGAAACTAGCTTACACTGAAGCTTTCTTT.

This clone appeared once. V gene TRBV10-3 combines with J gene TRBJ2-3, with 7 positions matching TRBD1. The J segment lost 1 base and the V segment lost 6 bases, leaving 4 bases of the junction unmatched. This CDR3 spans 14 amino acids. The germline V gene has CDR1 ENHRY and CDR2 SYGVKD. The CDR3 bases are TGTGCCATCAGCGACAGGGTGGGCACAGATACGCAGTATTTT. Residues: CAISDRVGTDTQYF.

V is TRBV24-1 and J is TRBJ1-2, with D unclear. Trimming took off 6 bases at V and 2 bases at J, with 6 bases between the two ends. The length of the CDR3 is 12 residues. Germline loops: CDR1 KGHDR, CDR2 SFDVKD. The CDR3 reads CATSLENYGYTF. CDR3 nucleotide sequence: TGTGCCACCAGTCTAGAGAACTATGGCTACACCTTC.

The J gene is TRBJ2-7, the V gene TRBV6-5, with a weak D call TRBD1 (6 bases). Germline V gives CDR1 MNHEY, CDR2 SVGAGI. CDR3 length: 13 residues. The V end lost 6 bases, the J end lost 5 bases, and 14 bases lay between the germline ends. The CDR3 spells CASSPQGGHEQYF. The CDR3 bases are TGTGCCAGCAGCCCACAGGGTGGCCACGAGCAGTACTTC.

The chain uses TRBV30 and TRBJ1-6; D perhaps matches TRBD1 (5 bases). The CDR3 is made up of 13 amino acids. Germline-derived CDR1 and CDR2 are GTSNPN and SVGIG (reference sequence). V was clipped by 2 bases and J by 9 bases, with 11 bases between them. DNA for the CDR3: TGTGCCTGGAGTACACGACAGCTTTCACCCCTCCACTTT. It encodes CAWSTRQLSPLHF.

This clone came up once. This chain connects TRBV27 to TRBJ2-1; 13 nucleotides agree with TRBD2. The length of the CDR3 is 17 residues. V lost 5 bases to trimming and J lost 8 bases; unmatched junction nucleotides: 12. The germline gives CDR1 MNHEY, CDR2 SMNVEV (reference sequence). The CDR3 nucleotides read TGTGCCAGCAGTCTGACCGGGACTAGCGGGGCCTTGGATGAGCAGTTCTTC. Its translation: CASSLTGTSGALDEQFF.

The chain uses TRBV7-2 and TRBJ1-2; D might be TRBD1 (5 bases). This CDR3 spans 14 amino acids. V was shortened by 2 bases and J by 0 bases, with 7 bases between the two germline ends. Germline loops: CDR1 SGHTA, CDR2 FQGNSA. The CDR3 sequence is CASSLSGANYGYTF. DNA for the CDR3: TGTGCCAGCAGCTTATCGGGGGCTAACTATGGCTACACCTTC.

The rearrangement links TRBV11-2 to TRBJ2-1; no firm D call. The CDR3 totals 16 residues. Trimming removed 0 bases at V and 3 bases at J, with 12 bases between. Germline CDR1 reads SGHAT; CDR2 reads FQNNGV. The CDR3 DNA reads TGTGCCAGCAGCTTAGAGCTCAGATACAGCTACAATGAGCAGTTCTTC. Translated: CASSLELRYSYNEQFF.

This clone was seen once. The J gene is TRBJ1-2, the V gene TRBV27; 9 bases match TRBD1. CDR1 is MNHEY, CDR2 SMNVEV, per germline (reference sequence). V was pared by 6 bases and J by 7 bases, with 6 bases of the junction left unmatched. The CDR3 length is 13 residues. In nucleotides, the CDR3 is TGTGCCAGCAGCGTCGGGACAGGGAGTGGCTACACCTTC. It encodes CASSVGTGSGYTF.

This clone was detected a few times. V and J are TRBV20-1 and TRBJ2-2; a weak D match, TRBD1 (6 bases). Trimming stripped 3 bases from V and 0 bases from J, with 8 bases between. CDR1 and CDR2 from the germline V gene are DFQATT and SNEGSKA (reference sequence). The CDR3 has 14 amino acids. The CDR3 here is CSASKGANTGELFF. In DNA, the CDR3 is TGCAGTGCTAGTAAGGGGGCGAACACCGGGGAGCTGTTTTTT.

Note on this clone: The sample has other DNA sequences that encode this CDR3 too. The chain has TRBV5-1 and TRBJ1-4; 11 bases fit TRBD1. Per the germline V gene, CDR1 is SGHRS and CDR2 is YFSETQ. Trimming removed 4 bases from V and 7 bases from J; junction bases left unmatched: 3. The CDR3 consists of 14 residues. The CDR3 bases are TGCGCCAGCAGCCCCGGGACAGGGGGTGAAAAACTGTTTTTT. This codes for CASSPGTGGEKLFF.

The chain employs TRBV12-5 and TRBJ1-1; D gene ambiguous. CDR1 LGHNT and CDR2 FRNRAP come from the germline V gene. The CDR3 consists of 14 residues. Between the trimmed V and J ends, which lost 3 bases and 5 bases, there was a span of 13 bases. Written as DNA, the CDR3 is TGTGCTAGTGGTTTAGTAGGACTGGGGACTGAAGCTTTCTTT. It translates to CASGLVGLGTEAFF.

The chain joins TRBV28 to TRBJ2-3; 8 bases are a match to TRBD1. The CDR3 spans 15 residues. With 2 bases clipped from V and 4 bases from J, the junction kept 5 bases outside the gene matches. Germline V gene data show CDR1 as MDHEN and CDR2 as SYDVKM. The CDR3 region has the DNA TGTGCCAGCAGTTTACAGGGGGCACCCGCAGATACGCAGTATTTT. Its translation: CASSLQGAPADTQYF.

DNA for the CDR3: TGTGCCAGTAGTATGACAGGGATTCAGCCCCAGCATTTT. Protein: CASSMTGIQPQHF. This chain uses TRBV19 with TRBJ1-5; 7 bases agree with TRBD1. The CDR3 runs to 13 residues. In germline, CDR1 is LNHDA, CDR2 SQIVND (reference sequence). Trimming took 3 bases from V and 6 from J; bases not matched to a gene: 2. Full variable domain (missing parts from reference TRBV19 and TRBJ1-5): DGGITQSPKYLFRKEGQNVTLSCEQNLNHDAMYWYRQDPGQGLRLIYYSQIVNDFQKGDIAEGYSVSREKKESFPLTVTSAQKNPTAFYLCASSMTGIQPQHFGDGTRLSIL.

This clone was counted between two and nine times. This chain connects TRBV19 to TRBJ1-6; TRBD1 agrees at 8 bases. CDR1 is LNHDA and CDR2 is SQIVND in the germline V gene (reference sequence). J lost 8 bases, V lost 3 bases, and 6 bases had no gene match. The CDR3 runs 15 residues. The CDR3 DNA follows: TGTGCCAGTAGTATCTTCGACAGGGGTGATTCACCCCTCCACTTT. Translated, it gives CASSIFDRGDSPLHF.

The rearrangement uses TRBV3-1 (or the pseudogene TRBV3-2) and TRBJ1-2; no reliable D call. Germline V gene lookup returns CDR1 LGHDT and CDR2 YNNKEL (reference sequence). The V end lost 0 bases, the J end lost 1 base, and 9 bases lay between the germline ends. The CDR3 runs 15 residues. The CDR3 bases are TGTGCCAGCAGCCAAGATCTGGGAGTTAACTATGGCTACACCTTC. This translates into CASSQDLGVNYGYTF.

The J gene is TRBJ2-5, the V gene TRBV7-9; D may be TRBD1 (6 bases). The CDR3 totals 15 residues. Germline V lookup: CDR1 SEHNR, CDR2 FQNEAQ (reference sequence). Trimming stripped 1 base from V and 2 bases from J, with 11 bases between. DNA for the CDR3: TGTGCCAGCAGCTTAGGGCGACAGGTACAAGAGACCCAGTACTTC. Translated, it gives CASSLGRQVQETQYF. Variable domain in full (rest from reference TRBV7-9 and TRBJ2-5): DTGVSQNPRHKITKRGQNVTFRCDPISEHNRLYWYRQTLGQGPEFLTYFQNEAQLEKSRLLSDRFSAERPKGSFSTLEIQRTEQGDSAMYLCASSLGRQVQETQYFGPGTRLLVL.

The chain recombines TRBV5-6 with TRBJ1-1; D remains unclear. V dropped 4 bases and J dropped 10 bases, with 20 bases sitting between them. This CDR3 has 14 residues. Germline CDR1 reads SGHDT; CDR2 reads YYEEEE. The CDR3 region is CASSPGVLRLGAFF. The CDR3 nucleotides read TGTGCCAGCAGCCCCGGGGTTTTACGCCTCGGAGCTTTCTTT.

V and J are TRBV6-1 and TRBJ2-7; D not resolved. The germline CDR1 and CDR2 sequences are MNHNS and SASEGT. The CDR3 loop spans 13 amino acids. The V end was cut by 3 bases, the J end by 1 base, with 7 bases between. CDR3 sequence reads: CASSDPASYEQYF. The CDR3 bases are TGTGCCAGCAGTGACCCAGCGTCCTACGAGCAGTACTTC.

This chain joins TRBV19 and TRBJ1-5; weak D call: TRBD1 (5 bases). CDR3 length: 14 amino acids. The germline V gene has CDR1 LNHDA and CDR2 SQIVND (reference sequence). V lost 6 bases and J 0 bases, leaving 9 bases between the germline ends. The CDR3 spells CASRQVDSNQPQHF. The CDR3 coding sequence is TGTGCCAGTAGACAGGTGGATAGCAATCAGCCCCAGCATTTT. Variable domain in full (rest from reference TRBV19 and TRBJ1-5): DGGITQSPKYLFRKEGQNVTLSCEQNLNHDAMYWYRQDPGQGLRLIYYSQIVNDFQKGDIAEGYSVSREKKESFPLTVTSAQKNPTAFYLCASRQVDSNQPQHFGDGTRLSIL.

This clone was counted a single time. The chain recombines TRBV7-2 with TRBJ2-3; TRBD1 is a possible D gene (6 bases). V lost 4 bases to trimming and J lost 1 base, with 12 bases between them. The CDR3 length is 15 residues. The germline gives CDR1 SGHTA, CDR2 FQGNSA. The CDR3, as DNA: TGTGCCAGCAGCTCATGGGGGCGGGGCACAGATACGCAGTATTTT. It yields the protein CASSSWGRGTDTQYF. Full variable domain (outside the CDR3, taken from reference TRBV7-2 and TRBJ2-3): GAGVSQSPSNKVTEKGKDVELRCDPISGHTALYWYRQSLGQGLEFLIYFQGNSAPDKSGLPSDRFSAERTGGSVSTLTIQRTQQEDSAVYLCASSSWGRGTDTQYFGPGTRLTVL.

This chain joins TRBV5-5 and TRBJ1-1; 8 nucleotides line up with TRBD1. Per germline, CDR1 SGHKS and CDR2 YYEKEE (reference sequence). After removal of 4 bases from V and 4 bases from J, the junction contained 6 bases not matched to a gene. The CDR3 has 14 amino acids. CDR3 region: CASSPPDRVTEAFF. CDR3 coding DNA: TGTGCCAGCAGCCCGCCGGACAGGGTCACTGAAGCTTTCTTT.

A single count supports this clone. The CDR3 spells CASSYSQGNEAFF. The CDR3 DNA reads as TGTGCCAGCAGTTACTCCCAGGGAAATGAAGCTTTCTTT. The chain has TRBV6-5 and TRBJ1-1; possible D gene TRBD1, 5 bases. The CDR3 length is 13 residues. Per germline, CDR1 MNHEY and CDR2 SVGAGI. Trimming cost V 0 bases and J 7 bases, with 9 bases left between them.

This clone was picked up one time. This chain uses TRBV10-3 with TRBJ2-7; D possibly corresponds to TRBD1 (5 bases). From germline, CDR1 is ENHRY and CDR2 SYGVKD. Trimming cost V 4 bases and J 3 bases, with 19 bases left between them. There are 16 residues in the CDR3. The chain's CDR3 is CAISAGAVWAYYEQYF. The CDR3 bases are TGTGCCATCAGTGCTGGGGCCGTATGGGCCTACTACGAGCAGTACTTC.

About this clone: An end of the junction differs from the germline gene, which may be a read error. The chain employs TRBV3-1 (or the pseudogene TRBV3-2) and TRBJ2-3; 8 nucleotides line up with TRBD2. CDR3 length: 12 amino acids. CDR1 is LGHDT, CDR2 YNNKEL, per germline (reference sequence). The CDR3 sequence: CASSQGVLAASF. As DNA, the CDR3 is TGTGCCAGCAGCCAAGGAGTACTAGCGGCGTCTTTT.

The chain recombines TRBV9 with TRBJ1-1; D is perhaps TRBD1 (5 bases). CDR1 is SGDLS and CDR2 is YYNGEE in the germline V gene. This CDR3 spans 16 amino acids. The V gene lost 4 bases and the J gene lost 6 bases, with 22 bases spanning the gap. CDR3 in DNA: TGTGCCAGCAGCCCCCACGCTGGGACCCCGGGGGCTGAAGCTTTCTTT. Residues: CASSPHAGTPGAEAFF.

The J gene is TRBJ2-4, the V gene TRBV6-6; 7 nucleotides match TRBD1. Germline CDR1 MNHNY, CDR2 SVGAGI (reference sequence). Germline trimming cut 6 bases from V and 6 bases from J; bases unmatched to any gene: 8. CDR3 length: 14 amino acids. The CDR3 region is CASSFDRAVNIQYF. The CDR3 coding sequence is TGTGCCAGCAGCTTCGACAGGGCGGTAAACATTCAGTACTTC.